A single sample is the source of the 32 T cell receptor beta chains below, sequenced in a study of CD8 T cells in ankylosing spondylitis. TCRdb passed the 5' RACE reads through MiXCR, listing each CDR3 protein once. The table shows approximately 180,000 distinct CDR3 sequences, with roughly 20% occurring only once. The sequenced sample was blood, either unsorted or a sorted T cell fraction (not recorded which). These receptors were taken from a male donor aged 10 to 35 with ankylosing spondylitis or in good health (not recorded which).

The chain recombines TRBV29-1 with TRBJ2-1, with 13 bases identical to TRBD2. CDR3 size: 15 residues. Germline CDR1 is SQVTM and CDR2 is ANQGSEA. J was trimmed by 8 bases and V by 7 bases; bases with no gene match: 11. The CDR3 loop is CSDRTSGRGRDEQFF. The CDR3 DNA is TGCAGCGACAGGACTAGCGGGAGAGGTCGAGATGAGCAGTTCTTC.

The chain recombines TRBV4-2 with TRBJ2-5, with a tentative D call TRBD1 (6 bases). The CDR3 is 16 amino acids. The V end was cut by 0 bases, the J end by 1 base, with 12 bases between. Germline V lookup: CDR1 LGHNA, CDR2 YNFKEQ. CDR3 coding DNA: TGTGCCAGCAGCCAAGACAGGGGTGGGGTCCAAGAGACCCAGTACTTC. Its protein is CASSQDRGGVQETQYF.

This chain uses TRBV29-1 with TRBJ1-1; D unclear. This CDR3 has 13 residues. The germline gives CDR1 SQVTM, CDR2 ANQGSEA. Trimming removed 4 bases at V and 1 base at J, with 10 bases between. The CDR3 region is CSVGLRKNTEAFF. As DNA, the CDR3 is TGCAGCGTTGGTCTTAGGAAGAACACTGAAGCTTTCTTT.

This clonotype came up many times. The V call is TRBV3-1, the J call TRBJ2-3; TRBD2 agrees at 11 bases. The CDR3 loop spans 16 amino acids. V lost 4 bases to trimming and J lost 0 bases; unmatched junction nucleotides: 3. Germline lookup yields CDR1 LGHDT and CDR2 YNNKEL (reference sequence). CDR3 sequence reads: CASSLGLAASTDTQYF. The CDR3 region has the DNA TGTGCCAGCAGCCTGGGACTAGCGGCAAGCACAGATACGCAGTATTTT.

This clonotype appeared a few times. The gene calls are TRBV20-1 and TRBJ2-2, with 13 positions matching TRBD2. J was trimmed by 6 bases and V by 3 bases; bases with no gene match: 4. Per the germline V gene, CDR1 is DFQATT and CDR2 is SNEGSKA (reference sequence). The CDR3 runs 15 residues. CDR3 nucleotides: TGCAGTGCTAGCGTCGGGACTAGCGGGGCCGGGGAGCTGTTTTTT. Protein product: CSASVGTSGAGELFF.

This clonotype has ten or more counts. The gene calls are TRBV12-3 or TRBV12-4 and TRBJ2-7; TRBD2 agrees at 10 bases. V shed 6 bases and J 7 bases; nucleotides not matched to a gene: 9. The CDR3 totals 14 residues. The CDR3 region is CASSLSGRAGEQYF. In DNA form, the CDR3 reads TGTGCCAGCAGCCTAAGCGGGAGGGCCGGGGAGCAGTACTTC.

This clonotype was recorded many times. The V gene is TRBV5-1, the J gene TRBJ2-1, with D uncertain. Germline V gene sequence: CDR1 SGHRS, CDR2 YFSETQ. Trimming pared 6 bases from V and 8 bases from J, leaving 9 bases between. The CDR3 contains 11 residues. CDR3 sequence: CASKILDEQFF. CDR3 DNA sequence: TGCGCCAGCAAGATCCTAGATGAGCAGTTCTTC. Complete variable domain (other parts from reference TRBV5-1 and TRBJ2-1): KAGVTQTPRYLIKTRGQQVTLSCSPISGHRSVSWYQQTPGQGLQFLFEYFSETQRNKGNFPGRFSGRQFSNSRSEMNVSTLELGDSALYLCASKILDEQFFGPGTRLTVL.

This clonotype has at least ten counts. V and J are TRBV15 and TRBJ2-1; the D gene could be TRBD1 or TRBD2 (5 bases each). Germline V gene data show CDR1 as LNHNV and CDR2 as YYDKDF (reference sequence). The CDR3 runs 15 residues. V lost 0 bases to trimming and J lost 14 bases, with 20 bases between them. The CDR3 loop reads CATSRDLAQGRSEFF. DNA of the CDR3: TGTGCCACCAGCAGAGATTTGGCGCAGGGACGAAGCGAGTTCTTC.

In DNA, the CDR3 is TGTGCCAGTAGTATAAATCCCCTCTACGAGCAGTACGTC. Residues: CASSINPLYEQYV. The chain combines TRBV19 with TRBJ2-7; D uncertain. The CDR3 length is 13 residues. Trimming removed 2 bases at V and 3 bases at J, with 8 bases between. Germline V gives CDR1 LNHDA, CDR2 SQIVND (reference sequence).

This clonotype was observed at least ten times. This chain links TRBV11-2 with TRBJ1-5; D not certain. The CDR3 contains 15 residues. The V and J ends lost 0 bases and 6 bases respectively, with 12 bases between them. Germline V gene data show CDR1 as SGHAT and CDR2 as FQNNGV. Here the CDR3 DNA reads TGTGCCAGCAGCTTAGAGGTAGCCGCCGGTCAGCCCCAGCATTTT. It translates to CASSLEVAAGQPQHF.

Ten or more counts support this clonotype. This CDR3 is CASSLATSADGELFF. The CDR3 nucleotides are TGTGCCAGCAGCTTGGCCACTAGCGCAGACGGGGAGCTGTTTTTT. This chain uses TRBV5-8 with TRBJ2-2; 7 bases agree with TRBD2. V gave up 0 bases and J gave up 7 bases; unmatched junction bases: 6. The CDR3 contains 15 residues. Per germline, CDR1 SGHTS and CDR2 YDEGEE.

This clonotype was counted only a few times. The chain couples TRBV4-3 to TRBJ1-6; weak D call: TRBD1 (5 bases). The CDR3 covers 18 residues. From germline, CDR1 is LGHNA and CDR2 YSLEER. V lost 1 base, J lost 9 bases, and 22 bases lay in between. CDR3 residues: CASSQASAPQGGGSPLHF. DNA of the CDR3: TGCGCCAGCAGCCAAGCCTCTGCCCCTCAGGGAGGAGGTTCACCCCTCCACTTT.

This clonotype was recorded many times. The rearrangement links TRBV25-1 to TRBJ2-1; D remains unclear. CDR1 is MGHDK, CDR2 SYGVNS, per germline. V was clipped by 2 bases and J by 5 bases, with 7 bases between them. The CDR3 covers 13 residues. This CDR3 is CASSERADNEQFF. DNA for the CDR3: TGTGCCAGCAGTGAACGGGCCGACAATGAGCAGTTCTTC. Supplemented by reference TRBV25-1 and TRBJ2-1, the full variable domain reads EADIYQTPRYLVIGTGKKITLECSQTMGHDKMYWYQQDPGMELHLIHYSYGVNSTEKGDLSSESTVSRIRTEHFPLTLESARPSHTSQYLCASSERADNEQFFGPGTRLTVL.

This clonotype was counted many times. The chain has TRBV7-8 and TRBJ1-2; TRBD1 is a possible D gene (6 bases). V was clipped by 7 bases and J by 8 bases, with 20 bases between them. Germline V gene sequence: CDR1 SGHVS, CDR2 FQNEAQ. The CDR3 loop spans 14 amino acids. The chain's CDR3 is CASTAAGGGEGYTF. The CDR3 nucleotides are TGTGCCAGCACCGCAGCCGGGGGGGGCGAAGGCTACACCTTC.

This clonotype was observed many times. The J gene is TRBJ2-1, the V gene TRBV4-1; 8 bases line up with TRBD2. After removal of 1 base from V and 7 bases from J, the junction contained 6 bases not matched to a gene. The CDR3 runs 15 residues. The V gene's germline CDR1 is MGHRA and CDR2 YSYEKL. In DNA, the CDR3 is TGCGCCAGCAGCCAAGGGGGTAGCGGGGTGAATGAGCAGTTCTTC. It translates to CASSQGGSGVNEQFF.

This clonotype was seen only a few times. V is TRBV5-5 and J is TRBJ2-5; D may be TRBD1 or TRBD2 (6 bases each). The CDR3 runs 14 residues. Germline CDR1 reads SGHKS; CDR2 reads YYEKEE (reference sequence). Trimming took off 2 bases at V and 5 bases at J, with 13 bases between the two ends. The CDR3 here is CASSFRGRMETQYF. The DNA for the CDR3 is TGTGCCAGCAGCTTTCGGGGGCGGATGGAGACCCAGTACTTC.

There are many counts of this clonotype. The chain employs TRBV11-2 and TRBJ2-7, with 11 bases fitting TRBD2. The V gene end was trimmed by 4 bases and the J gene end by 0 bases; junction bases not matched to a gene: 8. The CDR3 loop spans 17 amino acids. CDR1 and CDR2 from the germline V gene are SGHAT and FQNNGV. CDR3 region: CASSSQPLAGGSYEQYV. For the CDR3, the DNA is TGTGCCAGCAGCTCCCAACCCCTAGCGGGAGGCTCCTACGAGCAGTACGTC.

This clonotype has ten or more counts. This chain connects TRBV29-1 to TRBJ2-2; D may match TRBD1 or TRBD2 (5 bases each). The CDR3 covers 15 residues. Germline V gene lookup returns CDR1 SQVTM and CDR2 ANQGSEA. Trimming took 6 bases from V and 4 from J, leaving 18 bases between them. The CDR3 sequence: CSVPGTAAGTGELFF. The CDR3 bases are TGCAGCGTCCCCGGGACCGCGGCGGGCACCGGGGAGCTGTTTTTT.

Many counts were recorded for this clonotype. CDR3 sequence reads: CASSRPGNEQFF. Written as DNA, the CDR3 is TGCGCCAGCAGCCGACCGGGGAATGAGCAGTTCTTC. V is TRBV4-3 and J is TRBJ2-1; D is possibly TRBD2 (5 bases). CDR1 and CDR2 (germline): LGHNA, YSLEER. The CDR3 sequence is 12 residues long. V was trimmed by 4 bases and J by 7 bases, leaving 8 bases between them.

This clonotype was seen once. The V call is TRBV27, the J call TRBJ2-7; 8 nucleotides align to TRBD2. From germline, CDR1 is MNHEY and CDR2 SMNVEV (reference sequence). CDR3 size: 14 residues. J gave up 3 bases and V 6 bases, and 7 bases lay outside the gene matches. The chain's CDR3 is CASSQAGEGYEQYF. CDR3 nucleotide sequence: TGTGCCAGCAGCCAAGCGGGAGAGGGCTACGAGCAGTACTTC.

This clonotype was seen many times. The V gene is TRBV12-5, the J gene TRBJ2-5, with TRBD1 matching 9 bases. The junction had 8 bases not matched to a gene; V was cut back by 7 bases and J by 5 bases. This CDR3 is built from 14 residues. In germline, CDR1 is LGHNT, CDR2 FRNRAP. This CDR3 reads CASAWDRAEETQYF. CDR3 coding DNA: TGTGCTAGTGCCTGGGACAGGGCAGAGGAGACCCAGTACTTC. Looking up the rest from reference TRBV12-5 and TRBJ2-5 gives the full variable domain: DARVTQTPRHKVTEMGQEVTMRCQPILGHNTVFWYRQTMMQGLELLAYFRNRAPLDDSGMPKDRFSAEMPDATLATLKIQPSEPRDSAVYFCASAWDRAEETQYFGPGTRLLVL.

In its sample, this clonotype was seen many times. The CDR3 here is CASSNVGGYNQPQHF. DNA for the CDR3: TGTGCCAGTAGTAACGTGGGGGGCTACAATCAGCCCCAGCATTTT. The chain links TRBV19 to TRBJ1-5; a possible D gene is TRBD1 (6 bases). CDR3 size: 15 residues. Between the trimmed V and J ends, which lost 4 bases and 3 bases, there was a span of 13 bases. CDR1 is LNHDA, CDR2 SQIVND, per germline (reference sequence).

This chain's CDR3 is CSARDTPKKLGNTIYF. The CDR3 region has the DNA TGCAGTGCTAGAGATACTCCCAAGAAGCTGGGAAACACCATATATTTT. The V gene is TRBV20-1, the J gene TRBJ1-3, with no clear D. CDR3 length: 16 amino acids. Germline CDR1 is DFQATT and CDR2 is SNEGSKA (reference sequence). V lost 0 bases to trimming and J lost 4 bases, with 16 bases between them.

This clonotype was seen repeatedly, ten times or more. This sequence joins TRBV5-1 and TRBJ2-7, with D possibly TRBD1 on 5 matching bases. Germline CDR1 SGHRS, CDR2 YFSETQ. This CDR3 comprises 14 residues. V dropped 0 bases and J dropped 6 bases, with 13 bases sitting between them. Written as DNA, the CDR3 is TGCGCCAGCAGCTTGGCAGGGCCGCAGGGCGAGCAGTACTTC. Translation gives CASSLAGPQGEQYF.

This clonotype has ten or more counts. This CDR3 reads CAISDGPYEQYF. The CDR3 region has the DNA TGTGCCATCAGTGACGGACCCTACGAGCAGTACTTC. The rearrangement joins TRBV10-3 to TRBJ2-7; D gene ambiguous. V lost 3 bases to trimming and J lost 2 bases, with 5 bases between them. CDR3 size: 12 residues. The germline V gene has CDR1 ENHRY and CDR2 SYGVKD.

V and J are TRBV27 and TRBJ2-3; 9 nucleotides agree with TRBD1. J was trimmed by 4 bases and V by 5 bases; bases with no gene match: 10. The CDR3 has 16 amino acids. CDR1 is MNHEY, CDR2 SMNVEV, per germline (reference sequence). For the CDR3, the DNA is TGTGCCAGCAGTCCGGCCGGGACAGGGAAATCAGATACGCAGTATTTT. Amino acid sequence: CASSPAGTGKSDTQYF.

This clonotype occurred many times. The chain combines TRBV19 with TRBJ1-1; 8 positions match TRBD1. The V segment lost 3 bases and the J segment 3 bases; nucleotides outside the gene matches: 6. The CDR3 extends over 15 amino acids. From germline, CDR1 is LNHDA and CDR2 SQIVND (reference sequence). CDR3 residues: CASSIFHRGDTEAFF. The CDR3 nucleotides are TGTGCCAGTAGTATCTTCCACAGGGGGGACACTGAAGCTTTCTTT.

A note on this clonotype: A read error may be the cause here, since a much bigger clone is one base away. The CDR3 DNA reads TGTGCCAGCAGCCCGGGACTAGCGGTCTTCGGGGAGCTGTTTTTT. Its translation: CASSPGLAVFGELFF. This rearrangement joins TRBV12-3 or TRBV12-4 to TRBJ2-2; 11 nucleotides agree with TRBD2. The CDR3 is 15 residues long. J lost 7 bases, V lost 6 bases, and 7 bases had no gene match.

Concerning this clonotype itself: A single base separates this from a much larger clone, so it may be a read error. This CDR3 reads CATNGGPGRGETQYF. The DNA for the CDR3 is TGTGCCACAAACGGGGGCCCCGGCCGAGGGGAGACCCAGTACTTC. The chain combines TRBV6-5 with TRBJ2-5; D tentatively reads TRBD1 or TRBD2 (6 bases each). Germline lookup yields CDR1 MNHEY and CDR2 SVGAGI. The CDR3 has 15 amino acids. V was trimmed by 10 bases and J by 5 bases, leaving 23 bases between them.

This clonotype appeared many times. The chain's CDR3 is CASSLTGAAGELFF. The CDR3, as DNA: TGTGCCAGTAGCCTGACAGGGGCCGCCGGGGAGCTGTTTTTT. The chain is built from TRBV19 and TRBJ2-2; 8 nucleotides match TRBD1. Germline assignment: CDR1 LNHDA and CDR2 SQIVND (reference sequence). The ends lost 6 bases at V and 6 bases at J; junction bases unmatched: 6. This CDR3 is built from 14 residues.

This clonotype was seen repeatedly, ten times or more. The chain's CDR3 is CASSSGQDGSPQHF. The CDR3 DNA sequence: TGCGCCAGCAGCTCGGGACAGGATGGGAGCCCCCAGCATTTT. The chain uses TRBV5-1 and TRBJ1-5; 8 nucleotides agree with TRBD1. This CDR3 is 14 amino acids long. Germline V lookup: CDR1 SGHRS, CDR2 YFSETQ. V trimming: 3 bases; J trimming: 10 bases; junction bases outside the gene matches: 9.

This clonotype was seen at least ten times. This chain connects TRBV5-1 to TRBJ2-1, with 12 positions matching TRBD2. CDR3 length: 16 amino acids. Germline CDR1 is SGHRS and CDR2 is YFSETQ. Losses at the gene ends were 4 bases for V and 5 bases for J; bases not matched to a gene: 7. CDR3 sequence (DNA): TGCGCCAGCAGCCATGCCAGACTAGCGGGAGACAATGAGCAGTTCTTC. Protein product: CASSHARLAGDNEQFF.